The subject of this entry is one T cell receptor (beta chain). Its binding antigen is unknown. Base qualities are not provided; no much larger clone lies one nucleotide away. The immunoSEQ platform was used for deep TCRbeta sequencing. The study's processing was this. For further analysis, only productive rearrangements were exported from the immunoSEQ Analyzer. A two-sided binomial test with a Bonferroni-corrected P below 0.01 was used to identify clones that significantly expanded or contracted between timepoints. T cell phenotypes were assigned to bulk TCRbeta clonotypes by matching to single-cell RNA+TCR-seq clones sharing the same TCRbeta sequence. Tumor enrichment of a clone was calculated by dividing the clone's tumor frequency by the clone's PBMC frequency, both taken from bulk TCR sequencing. GLIPH was used to sort TCRs into specificity groups, which are clusters of distinct TCRs that likely recognize common antigens through shared CDR3 motifs. This immuneACCESS table, as held by TCRdb, lists in-frame sequences with V and J called but not all clones. Of the missing ones, under half trace to an unresolved V gene in checked studies; the others have no known cause. V, J and clone size were drawn from that table, and D and trimming were deduced from the DNA. The sample table lists 5,000 or so clones, 65% to 70% of them with a count of one. The ten largest clones take up about 5.1% of the sample.

In the paper's terms, the time point label means: before anti-PD-1 therapy. The tumor biopsies were site-matched, meaning the biopsies were taken from the same primary tumor before and after PD-1 blockade. For bulk TCRbeta sequencing, genomic DNA was extracted from tumor biopsies or peripheral blood, and input amounts ranged from roughly 616 ng to 6,004 ng. To increase sensitivity for rare clonotypes compared with single-cell TCR sequencing, remaining biopsy material was subjected to bulk TCRbeta sequencing. All patients had histologically proven advanced or metastatic basal or squamous cell carcinoma and were poor candidates for surgical resection. Of the 10 or so patients making up the basal cell carcinoma cohort, 8 underwent bulk tumor TCR sequencing. Fresh biopsies were taken from the primary tumor site, and part of the biopsy material was kept in RNAlater for exome and bulk TCR sequencing.

These data originate in a study of T cells in tumors after PD-1 blockade (dated by TCRdb to 2018 to 2020). For the wider study: Exclusion criteria were prior checkpoint blockade, use of systemic immunosuppressants, or recent radiotherapy or other anti-cancer therapy within 4 weeks. Pembrolizumab 200 mg every 3 weeks or cemiplimab 350 mg every 2 weeks was administered to patients. RECIST version 1.1 was used to evaluate clinical response. Using site-matched tumors from BCC or SCC patients sampled before and after anti-PD-1 therapy, the study carried out paired single-cell RNA and TCR sequencing. Tumor samples averaged 26,066 TCR templates (range roughly 554-100,000) and 5,000 to 6,500 unique clonotypes, about 19-fold deeper than single-cell TCR sequencing. Ongoing daily vismodegib 150 mg was also given to a subset of patients during anti-PD-1 treatment. The research as a whole found: Where the novel T cell clones came from was not identified, and possible sources could include lymphoid organs or rare unexpanded clones inside the tumor or in the tumor periphery. Exhausted CD8+ clones expanded after therapy were found to be mostly novel clonotypes undetected pre-treatment, suggesting clonal replacement rather than reinvigoration of pre-existing clones. Clonal replacement was observed only between pre- and post-treatment samples and not between two pre-treatment samples, a pattern that was regarded as arguing against biopsy timing or location artifacts. About 41% of tumor TCR clonotypes were detected in blood, and some novel exhausted tumor clones were observed in pre-treatment blood, which was taken as suggesting peripheral recruitment.

The germline V gene specifies MNHNS as CDR1 and SASEGT as CDR2. Trimming accounts for 5 bases at V and 2 bases at J, while the number of junction bases matched to no gene is 8. The CDR3 runs 15 amino acids, cysteine and phenylalanine included. Left in the record is the CDR3 DNA by itself, 45 bases read in frame from the first base. The source was tumor tissue, collected before anti-PD-1 treatment. The source is a human donor with basal cell carcinoma. The sequence links TRBV6-1 to TRBJ1-2; TRBD1 lines up with 7 middle nucleotides. The CDR3 protein is CASSIPGQRNYGYTF. The DNA is as follows: TGTGCCAGCAGTATACCGGGACAGAGAAACTATGGCTACACCTTC.